The 17 T cell receptor beta chains given below trace back to one sample, sequenced in a study of cytomegalovirus exposure and HLA in healthy donors. 13 Jbeta primers and 60 Vbeta primers were used for the PCR. TCRdb's table, derived via immunoSEQ multiplex PCR, lists solely in-frame clones and lacks some. Of roughly 150,000 clones in the sample, around 75% are singletons; the top ten hold around 7%. Sequenced: PBMCs. These receptors were collected from a young man in good health and CMV-seronegative.

This sequence joins TRBV12-2 and TRBJ2-7; TRBD2 is the table's D call and was not checked against the DNA. TRBV12-2 is labeled a pseudogene. This CDR3 comprises 17 residues. CDR3 region: CASRSKAGDGDTYEQYF. CDR3 sequence (DNA): TGTGCAAGTCGCTCTAAAGCGGGGGATGGAGACACCTACGAGCAGTACTTC.

For the CDR3, the DNA is TGTGCCAGCAGTTACTCGAGTAGGCGGCTCGGCGGAGCTTTCTTT. Protein sequence: CASSYSSRRLGGAFF. J is TRBJ1-1 and V is TRBV6-5; D remains ambiguous. V was trimmed by 0 bases and J by 10 bases, leaving 18 bases between them. Germline V gives CDR1 MNHEY, CDR2 SVGAGI. This CDR3 spans 15 amino acids.

The genes are TRBV15 and TRBJ2-7; 7 bases agree with TRBD2. CDR3 length: 16 residues. V shed 6 bases, J shed 2 bases, and the junction held 13 bases outside the gene matches. Germline CDR1 and CDR2: LNHNV and YYDKDF (reference sequence). CDR3 amino acids: CATSRLELAPTYEQYF. Written as DNA, the CDR3 is TGTGCCACCAGTAGGTTGGAACTAGCGCCAACCTACGAGCAGTACTTC.

This clone has a single count. V usage is TRBV19 and J usage is TRBJ2-2; D remains ambiguous. Germline CDR1 reads LNHDA; CDR2 reads SQIVND (reference sequence). Trimming removed 2 bases at V and 4 bases at J, with 11 bases between. The CDR3 runs 15 residues. The CDR3 DNA sequence: TGTGCCAGTAGTATACGTAGTTTCCCCACCGGGGAGCTGTTTTTT. This sequence encodes CASSIRSFPTGELFF.

The chain links TRBV5-4 to TRBJ2-5; 7 nucleotides match TRBD2. CDR3 size: 13 residues. Germline loops: CDR1 SGHNT, CDR2 YYREEE (reference sequence). With 4 bases clipped from V and 5 bases from J, the junction kept 5 bases outside the gene matches. CDR3 bases: TGTGCCAGCAGCCCCCCCGGGGGGGAGACCCAGTACTTC. The encoded protein is CASSPPGGETQYF.

V gene TRBV2 combines with J gene TRBJ1-2; D not resolved. This CDR3 region has 15 residues. V lost 6 bases and J lost 0, with 14 bases in between. CDR1 is SNHLY and CDR2 is FYNNEI in the germline V gene. For the CDR3, the DNA is TGTGCCAGCAGGGTTTTTAGGGAGTCTAACTATGGCTACACCTTC. Translated: CASRVFRESNYGYTF.

V usage is TRBV9 and J usage is TRBJ2-1; 9 bases agree with TRBD2. The V and J ends lost 1 base and 4 bases, in that order; junction bases with no gene match: 0. Germline-derived CDR1 and CDR2 are SGDLS and YYNGEE. The CDR3 length is 14 residues. CDR3 in DNA: TGTGCCAGCAGCGTAACTAGCGGGTACAATGAGCAGTTCTTC. Protein product: CASSVTSGYNEQFF.

CDR3 in amino acids: CASSKLTSGSYEQYF. CDR3 in DNA: TGTGCCAGCAGTAAACTGACTAGCGGGAGTTACGAGCAGTACTTC. J is TRBJ2-5 and V is TRBV6-1; TRBD2 aligns across 12 bases. With the DNA end fitting TRBJ2-7 better, the J assignment may be wrong. The CDR3 is 15 residues long. Germline CDR1 and CDR2: MNHNS and SASEGT.

The chain uses TRBV5-1 and TRBJ1-1; D unclear. Trimming took off 2 bases at V and 4 bases at J, with 12 bases between the two ends. The CDR3 is 14 residues long. In germline, CDR1 is SGHRS, CDR2 YFSETQ. The CDR3 here is CASSFNEGATEAFF. CDR3 bases: TGCGCCAGCAGCTTTAATGAGGGAGCCACTGAAGCTTTCTTT.

The V and J genes are TRBV28 and TRBJ2-1; 7 nucleotides align to TRBD2. Per the germline V gene, CDR1 is MDHEN and CDR2 is SYDVKM. This CDR3 region has 15 residues. V lost 6 bases, J lost 3 bases, and 8 bases stayed unmatched. The CDR3 reads CASSPGGTNYNEQFF. In DNA, the CDR3 is TGTGCCAGCAGCCCGGGTGGGACTAACTACAATGAGCAGTTCTTC. Variable domain in full (rest from reference TRBV28 and TRBJ2-1): DVKVTQSSRYLVKRTGEKVFLECVQDMDHENMFWYRQDPGLGLRLIYFSYDVKMKEKGDIPEGYSVSREKKERFSLILESASTNQTSMYLCASSPGGTNYNEQFFGPGTRLTVL.

V gene TRBV6-5 combines with J gene TRBJ2-3; D is unresolved. V lost 5 bases to trimming and J lost 3 bases, with 15 bases between them. The CDR3 has 15 residues. Germline V CDR1 and CDR2: MNHEY, SVGAGI. CDR3 bases: TGTGCCAGCAGTCGGCGGCCCTCGGAGACAGATACGCAGTATTTT. Translating it yields CASSRRPSETDTQYF.

This clone was picked up many times. The V call is TRBV28, the J call TRBJ2-7; 9 bases match TRBD1. The CDR3 consists of 15 residues. Germline V gene lookup returns CDR1 MDHEN and CDR2 SYDVKM. Germline trimming cut 7 bases from V and 6 bases from J; bases unmatched to any gene: 13. The CDR3 reads CASTRPGQGFLEQYF. CDR3 in DNA: TGTGCCAGCACTCGACCGGGACAGGGCTTCCTCGAGCAGTACTTC.

The chain links TRBV2 to TRBJ1-2, with 9 bases that match TRBD1. Germline CDR1 reads SNHLY; CDR2 reads FYNNEI. V gave up 7 bases and J gave up 4 bases; unmatched junction bases: 7. The CDR3 is made up of 14 amino acids. The CDR3 loop reads CASKTGGTGYGYTF. CDR3 bases: TGTGCCAGCAAAACAGGGGGCACAGGCTATGGCTACACCTTC.

In its sample, this clone was seen once. The rearrangement links TRBV23-1 to TRBJ2-7; a weak D match, TRBD2 (5 bases). TRBV23-1 is flagged as an ORF with uncertain function. This CDR3 spans 10 amino acids. V gave up 3 bases and J gave up 10 bases, with 7 bases separating them. CDR3 loop: CASSQGVQYF. CDR3 sequence (DNA): TGCGCCAGCAGTCAGGGAGTTCAGTACTTC.

J is TRBJ2-1 and V is TRBV6-5; D perhaps matches TRBD1 (5 bases). The V gene lost 4 bases and the J gene lost 3 bases, with 13 bases spanning the gap. Germline V gene lookup returns CDR1 MNHEY and CDR2 SVGAGI. The CDR3 is 15 amino acids. The CDR3, as DNA: TGTGCCAGCAGTTGGCAGGGCCTTTACTACAATGAGCAGTTCTTC. It specifies CASSWQGLYYNEQFF.

The chain couples TRBV5-4 to TRBJ1-2, with D perhaps TRBD1 (6 bases). V lost 4 bases and J 6 bases, leaving 10 bases between the germline ends. The CDR3 covers 12 residues. Germline-derived CDR1 and CDR2 are SGHNT and YYREEE (reference sequence). The CDR3 sequence is CASSPDRNGYTF. The CDR3 region has the DNA TGTGCCAGCAGCCCCGACAGGAATGGCTACACCTTC.

The chain is built from TRBV28 and TRBJ1-5; 10 bases match TRBD1. The CDR3 covers 13 residues. With 4 bases clipped from V and 7 bases from J, the junction kept 1 base outside the gene matches. Germline V gene lookup returns CDR1 MDHEN and CDR2 SYDVKM. The CDR3 nucleotides are TGTGCCAGCAGTTGGGACAGGGGCCAGCCCCAGCATTTT. Encoded protein: CASSWDRGQPQHF.